This TCR beta chain was sequenced during a study of blood T cell repertoires in COVID-19. Across the whole study: Italy, Spain and the United States were the sources of the convalescent and acute COVID-19 samples. The analysed material was cDNA or gDNA that came from T cells, B-cell-depleted T cells, or PBMCs.

This CDR3 region has 13 residues. V gave up 5 bases and J gave up 8 bases; unmatched junction bases: 7. Libraries were prepared by immunoSEQ multiplex PCR; TCRdb keeps only in-frame clonotypes and omits some of them. The repertoire holds 200,000 to 300,000 clones, with approximately 83% as singletons. The V and J genes are TRBV12-3 or TRBV12-4 and TRBJ1-2; TRBD1 matches at 8 bases. Sample: peripheral blood. The receptor was derived from a woman in her 30s who had recovered from COVID-19. In DNA form, the CDR3 reads TGTGCCAGCAGTATGGGACAGGCTGAGGGCTACACCTTC. Its protein is CASSMGQAEGYTF.